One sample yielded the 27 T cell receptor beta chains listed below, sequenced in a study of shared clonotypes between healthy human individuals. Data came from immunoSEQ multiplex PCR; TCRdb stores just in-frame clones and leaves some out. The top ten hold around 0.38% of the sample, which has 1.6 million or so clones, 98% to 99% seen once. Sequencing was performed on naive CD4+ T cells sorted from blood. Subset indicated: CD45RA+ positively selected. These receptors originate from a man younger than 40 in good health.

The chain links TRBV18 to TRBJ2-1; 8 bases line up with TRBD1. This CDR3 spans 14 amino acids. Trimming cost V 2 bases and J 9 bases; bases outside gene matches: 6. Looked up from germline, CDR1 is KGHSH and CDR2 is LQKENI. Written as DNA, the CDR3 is TGTGCCAGCTCACCAGTGACAGGGGTGTTTGAGCAGTTCTTC. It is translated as CASSPVTGVFEQFF.

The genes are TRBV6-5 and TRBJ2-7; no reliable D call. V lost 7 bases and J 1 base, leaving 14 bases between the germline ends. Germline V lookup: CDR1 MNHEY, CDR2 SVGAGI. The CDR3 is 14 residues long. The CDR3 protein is CASTPPDLSYEQYF. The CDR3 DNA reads TGTGCCAGCACCCCCCCGGACCTATCCTACGAGCAGTACTTC.

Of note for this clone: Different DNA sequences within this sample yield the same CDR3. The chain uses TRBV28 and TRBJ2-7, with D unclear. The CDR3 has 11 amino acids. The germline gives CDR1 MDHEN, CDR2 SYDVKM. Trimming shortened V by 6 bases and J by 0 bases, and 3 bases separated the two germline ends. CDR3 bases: TGTGCCAGCAGCCACTCCTACGAGCAGTACTTC. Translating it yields CASSHSYEQYF.

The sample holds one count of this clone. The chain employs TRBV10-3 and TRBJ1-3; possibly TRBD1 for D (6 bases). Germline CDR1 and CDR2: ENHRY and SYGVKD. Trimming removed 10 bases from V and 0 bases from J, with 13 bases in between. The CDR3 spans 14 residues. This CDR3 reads CATSTGSSGNTIYF. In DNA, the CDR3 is TGTGCCACCTCGACAGGTTCCTCTGGAAACACCATATATTTT.

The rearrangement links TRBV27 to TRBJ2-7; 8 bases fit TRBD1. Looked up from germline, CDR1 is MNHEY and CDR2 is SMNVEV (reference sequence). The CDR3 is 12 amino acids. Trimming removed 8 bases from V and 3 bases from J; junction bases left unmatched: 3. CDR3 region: CASAGTGYEQYF. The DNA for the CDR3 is TGTGCCAGCGCCGGGACAGGCTACGAGCAGTACTTC.

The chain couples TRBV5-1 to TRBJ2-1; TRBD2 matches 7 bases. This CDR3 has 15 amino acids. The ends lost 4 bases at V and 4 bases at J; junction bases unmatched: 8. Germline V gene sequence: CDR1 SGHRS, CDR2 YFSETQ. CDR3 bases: TGCGCCAGCAGCCTAGGACTAGATCCTTACAATGAGCAGTTCTTC. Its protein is CASSLGLDPYNEQFF.

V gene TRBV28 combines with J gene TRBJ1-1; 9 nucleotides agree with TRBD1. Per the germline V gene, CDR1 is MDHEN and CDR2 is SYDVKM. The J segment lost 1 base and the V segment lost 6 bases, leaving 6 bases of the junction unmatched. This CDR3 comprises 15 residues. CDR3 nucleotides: TGTGCCAGCAGCAACCCGGGACAGGGGAACACTGAAGCTTTCTTT. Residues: CASSNPGQGNTEAFF.

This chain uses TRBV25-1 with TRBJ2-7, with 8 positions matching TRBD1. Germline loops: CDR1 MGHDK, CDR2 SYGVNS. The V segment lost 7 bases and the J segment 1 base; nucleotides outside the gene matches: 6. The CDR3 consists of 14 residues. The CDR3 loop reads CASTDRGRSYEQYF. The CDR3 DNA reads TGTGCCAGCACTGACAGGGGCCGTTCCTACGAGCAGTACTTC.

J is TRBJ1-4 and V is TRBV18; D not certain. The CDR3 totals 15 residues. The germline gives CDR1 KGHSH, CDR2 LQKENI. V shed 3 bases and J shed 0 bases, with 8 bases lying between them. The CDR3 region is CASSPLFATNEKLFF. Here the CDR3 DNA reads TGTGCCAGCTCACCCCTTTTCGCAACTAATGAAAAACTGTTTTTT.

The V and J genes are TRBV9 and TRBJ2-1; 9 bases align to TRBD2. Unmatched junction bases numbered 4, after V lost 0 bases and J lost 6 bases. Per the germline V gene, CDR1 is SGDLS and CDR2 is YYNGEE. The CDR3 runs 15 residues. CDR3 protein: CASSVDGLAFNEQFF. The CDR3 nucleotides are TGTGCCAGCAGCGTAGACGGACTAGCGTTCAATGAGCAGTTCTTC.

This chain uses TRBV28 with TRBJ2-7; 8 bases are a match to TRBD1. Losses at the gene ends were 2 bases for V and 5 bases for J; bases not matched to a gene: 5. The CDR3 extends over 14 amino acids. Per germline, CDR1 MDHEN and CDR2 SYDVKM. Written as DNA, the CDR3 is TGTGCCAGCAGTTTAGGCAGGGGGCGGGACGAGCAGTACTTC. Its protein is CASSLGRGRDEQYF.

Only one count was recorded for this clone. CDR3 protein: CASSGGRSNQPQHF. In nucleotides, the CDR3 is TGTGCCAGCAGTGGTGGCAGGAGTAATCAGCCCCAGCATTTT. V gene TRBV2 combines with J gene TRBJ1-5; no clear D gene. CDR1 is SNHLY, CDR2 FYNNEI, per germline. V was clipped by 4 bases and J by 4 bases, with 11 bases between them. The CDR3 is 14 amino acids.

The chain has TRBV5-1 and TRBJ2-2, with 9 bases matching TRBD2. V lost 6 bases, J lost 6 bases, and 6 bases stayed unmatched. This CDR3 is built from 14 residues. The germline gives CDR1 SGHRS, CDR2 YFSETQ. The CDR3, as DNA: TGCGCCAGCAAGGGTAGCGGGAGCCCCGGGGAGCTGTTTTTT. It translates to CASKGSGSPGELFF.

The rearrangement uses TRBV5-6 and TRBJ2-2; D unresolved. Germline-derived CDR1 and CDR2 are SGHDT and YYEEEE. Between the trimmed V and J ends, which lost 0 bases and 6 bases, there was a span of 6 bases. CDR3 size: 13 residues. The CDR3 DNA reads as TGTGCCAGCAGCTTGGTTGGGCCCGGGGAGCTGTTTTTT. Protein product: CASSLVGPGELFF.

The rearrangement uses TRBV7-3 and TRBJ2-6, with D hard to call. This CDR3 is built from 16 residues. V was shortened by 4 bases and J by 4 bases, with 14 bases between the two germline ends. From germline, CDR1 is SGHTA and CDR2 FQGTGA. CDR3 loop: CASSSPGMQGANVLTF. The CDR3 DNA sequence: TGTGCCAGCAGCTCACCCGGAATGCAAGGGGCCAACGTCCTGACTTTC.

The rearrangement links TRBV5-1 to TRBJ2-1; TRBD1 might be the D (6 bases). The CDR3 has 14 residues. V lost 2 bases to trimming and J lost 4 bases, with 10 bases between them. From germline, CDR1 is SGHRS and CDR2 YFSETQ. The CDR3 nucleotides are TGCGCCAGCAGCTTCCGGGACATGTACAATGAGCAGTTCTTC. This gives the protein CASSFRDMYNEQFF.

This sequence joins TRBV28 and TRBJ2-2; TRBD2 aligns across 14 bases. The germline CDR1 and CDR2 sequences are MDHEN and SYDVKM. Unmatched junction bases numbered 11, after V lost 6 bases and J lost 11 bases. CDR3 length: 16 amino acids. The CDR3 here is CASRELTSGRARELFF. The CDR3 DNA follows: TGTGCCAGCAGGGAGTTGACTAGCGGGAGGGCCAGAGAGCTGTTTTTT.

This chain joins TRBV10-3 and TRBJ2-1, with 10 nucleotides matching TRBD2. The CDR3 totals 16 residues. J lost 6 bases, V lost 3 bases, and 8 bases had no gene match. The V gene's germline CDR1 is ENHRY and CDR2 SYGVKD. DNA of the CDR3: TGTGCCATCAGTGAAAGGAGCGGGAGGGTGGGCAATGAGCAGTTCTTC. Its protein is CAISERSGRVGNEQFF.

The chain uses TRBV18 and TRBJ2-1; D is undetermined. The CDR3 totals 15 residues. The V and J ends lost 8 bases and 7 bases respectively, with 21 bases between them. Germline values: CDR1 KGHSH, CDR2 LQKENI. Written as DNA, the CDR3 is TGTGCCAGCCGTGACCCAACTCGGGCTACTAATGAGCAGTTCTTC. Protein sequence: CASRDPTRATNEQFF.

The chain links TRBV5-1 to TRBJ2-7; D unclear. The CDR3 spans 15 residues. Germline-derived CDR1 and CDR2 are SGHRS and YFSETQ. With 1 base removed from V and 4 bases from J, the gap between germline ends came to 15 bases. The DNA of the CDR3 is TGCGCCAGCAGCTTGCGCGAAGCGCCTTTGTACGAGCAGTACTTC. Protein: CASSLREAPLYEQYF.

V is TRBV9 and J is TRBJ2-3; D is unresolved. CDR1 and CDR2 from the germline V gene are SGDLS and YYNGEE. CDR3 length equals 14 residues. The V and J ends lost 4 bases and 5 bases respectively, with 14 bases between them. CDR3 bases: TGTGCCAGCAGCACCCGGCTAGAGAGAGATACGCAGTATTTT. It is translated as CASSTRLERDTQYF.

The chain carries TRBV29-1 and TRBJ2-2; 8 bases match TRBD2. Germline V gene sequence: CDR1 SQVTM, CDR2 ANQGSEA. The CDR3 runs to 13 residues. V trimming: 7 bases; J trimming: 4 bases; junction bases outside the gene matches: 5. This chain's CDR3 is CSATRGGTGELFF. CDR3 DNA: TGCAGCGCGACACGGGGGGGCACCGGGGAGCTGTTTTTT.

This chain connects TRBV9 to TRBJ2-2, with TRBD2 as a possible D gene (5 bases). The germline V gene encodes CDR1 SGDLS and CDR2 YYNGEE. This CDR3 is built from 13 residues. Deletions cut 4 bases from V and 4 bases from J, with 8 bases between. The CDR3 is CASSYGGTGELFF. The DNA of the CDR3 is TGTGCCAGCAGCTATGGAGGCACCGGGGAGCTGTTTTTT.

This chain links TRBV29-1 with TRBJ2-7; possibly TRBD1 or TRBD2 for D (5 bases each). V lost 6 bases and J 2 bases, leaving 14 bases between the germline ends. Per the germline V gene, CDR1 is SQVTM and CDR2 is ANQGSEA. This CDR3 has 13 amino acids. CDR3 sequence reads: CSVPGTVTYEQYF. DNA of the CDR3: TGCAGCGTGCCCGGGACGGTTACCTACGAGCAGTACTTC.

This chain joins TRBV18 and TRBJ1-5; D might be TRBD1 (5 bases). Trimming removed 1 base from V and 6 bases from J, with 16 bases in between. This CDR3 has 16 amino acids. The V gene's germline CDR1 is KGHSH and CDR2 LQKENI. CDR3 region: CASSPRAEGSGQPQHF. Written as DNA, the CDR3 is TGTGCCAGCTCACCACGCGCCGAGGGGTCTGGTCAGCCCCAGCATTTT. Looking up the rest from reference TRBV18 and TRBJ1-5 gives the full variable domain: NAGVMQNPRHLVRRRGQEARLRCSPMKGHSHVYWYRQLPEEGLKFMVYLQKENIIDESGMPKERFSAEFPKEGPSILRIQQVVRGDSAAYFCASSPRAEGSGQPQHFGDGTRLSIL.

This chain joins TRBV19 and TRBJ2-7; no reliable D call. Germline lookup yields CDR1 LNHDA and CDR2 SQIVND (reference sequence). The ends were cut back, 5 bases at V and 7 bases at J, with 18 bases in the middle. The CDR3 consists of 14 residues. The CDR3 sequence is CASSASPYDREQYF. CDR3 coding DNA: TGTGCCAGTAGTGCCAGCCCCTATGATCGGGAGCAGTACTTC.

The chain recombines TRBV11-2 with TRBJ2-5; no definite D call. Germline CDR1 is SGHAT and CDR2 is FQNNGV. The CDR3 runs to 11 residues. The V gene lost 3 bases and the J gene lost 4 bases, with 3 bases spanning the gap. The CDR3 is CASSFTETQYF. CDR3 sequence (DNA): TGTGCCAGCAGCTTTACAGAGACCCAGTACTTC.